Following are 16 T cell receptor beta chains from one sample sequenced in a study of cytomegalovirus exposure and HLA in healthy donors. PCR was performed using 60 Vbeta and 13 Jbeta primers. The table came from immunoSEQ multiplex PCR; TCRdb's copy has only in-frame clones and leaves some out. This table holds 110,000 to 150,000 clones, roughly four fifths found once. The sequenced sample was PBMCs. Source of these receptors: a woman aged 55-70 years in good health and CMV-seropositive.

The chain joins TRBV5-6 to TRBJ2-7, with D uncertain. V was trimmed by 2 bases and J by 5 bases, leaving 8 bases between them. This CDR3 has 12 residues. Germline V CDR1 and CDR2: SGHDT, YYEEEE. CDR3 in DNA: TGTGCCAGCAGCTTCTTCGGTAACGAGCAGTACTTC. Amino acid sequence: CASSFFGNEQYF.

This clone was seen only a few times. The gene calls are TRBV5-1 and TRBJ1-2, with 7 nucleotides matching TRBD1. This CDR3 region has 13 residues. The junction had 3 bases not matched to a gene; V was cut back by 5 bases and J by 2 bases. Germline CDR1 reads SGHRS; CDR2 reads YFSETQ. CDR3 protein: CASREQGNYGYTF. The DNA of the CDR3 is TGCGCCAGCAGAGAACAGGGGAACTATGGCTACACCTTC.

The chain joins TRBV30 to TRBJ2-1; 13 bases align to TRBD2. Germline CDR1 and CDR2: GTSNPN and SVGIG (reference sequence). The length of the CDR3 is 17 residues. The junction had 8 bases not matched to a gene; V was cut back by 0 bases and J by 6 bases. The CDR3 is CAWSVRTSGSGSNEQFF. Written as DNA, the CDR3 is TGTGCCTGGAGTGTACGGACTAGCGGGAGTGGAAGCAATGAGCAGTTCTTC.

The V and J genes are TRBV5-1 and TRBJ2-5, with 8 nucleotides matching TRBD2. V shed 1 base and J 7 bases; nucleotides not matched to a gene: 15. Germline V gene sequence: CDR1 SGHRS, CDR2 YFSETQ. This CDR3 has 17 amino acids. Written as DNA, the CDR3 is TGCGCCAGCAGCTTGCCCGGCCGAGCGGGAGATGGAGGGACCCAGTACTTC. It translates to CASSLPGRAGDGGTQYF.

The chain has TRBV5-1 and TRBJ2-1, with TRBD2 as a possible D gene (6 bases). This CDR3 comprises 20 residues. CDR1 is SGHRS and CDR2 is YFSETQ in the germline V gene. V was shortened by 0 bases and J by 5 bases, with 27 bases between the two germline ends. The DNA of the CDR3 is TGCGCCAGCAGCTTGGTCCCCTCTGGGGGGTTAACCCCCGGCGACAATGAGCAGTTCTTC. Translated, it gives CASSLVPSGGLTPGDNEQFF.

This chain links TRBV7-9 with TRBJ2-5, with TRBD1 identical over 9 bases. Germline CDR1 reads SEHNR; CDR2 reads FQNEAQ (reference sequence). Trimming removed 5 bases from V and 5 bases from J; junction bases left unmatched: 6. This CDR3 spans 14 amino acids. CDR3 region: CASSLRTGVETQYF. CDR3 coding DNA: TGTGCCAGCAGCCTAAGGACAGGGGTGGAGACCCAGTACTTC.

The DNA of the CDR3 is TGTGCCAGCAGTTACCTCTTCCGACCCTACGGGACTCTGCAGTTCTTC. It translates to CASSYLFRPYGTLQFF. The genes are TRBV6-5 and TRBJ2-1; a possible D gene is TRBD2 (6 bases). Germline CDR1 is MNHEY and CDR2 is SVGAGI. V was trimmed by 2 bases and J by 12 bases, leaving 23 bases between them. The CDR3 extends over 16 amino acids.

The chain joins TRBV6-4 to TRBJ2-1, with a weak D call TRBD1 (5 bases). Germline V CDR1 and CDR2: MRHNA, SNTAGT. The CDR3 is 13 residues long. The ends were cut back, 0 bases at V and 12 bases at J, with 12 bases in the middle. This CDR3 is CASSDSGQGGQFF. The CDR3 coding sequence is TGTGCCAGCAGTGACTCGGGGCAGGGCGGGCAGTTCTTC.

This clone was recorded a few times. V gene TRBV5-4 combines with J gene TRBJ1-1, with D unresolved. This CDR3 has 14 amino acids. With 7 bases removed from V and 0 bases from J, the gap between germline ends came to 13 bases. Germline V gene data show CDR1 as SGHNT and CDR2 as YYREEE (reference sequence). CDR3 DNA: TGTGCCAGCTCGGCGGGTTTCGTGAACACTGAAGCTTTCTTT. As protein: CASSAGFVNTEAFF. Supplemented by reference TRBV5-4 and TRBJ1-1, the full variable domain reads ETGVTQSPTHLIKTRGQQVTLRCSSQSGHNTVSWYQQALGQGPQFIFQYYREEENGRGNFPPRFSGLQFPNYSSELNVNALELDDSALYLCASSAGFVNTEAFFGQGTRLTVV.

The rearrangement joins TRBV27 to TRBJ2-5, with 11 bases that match TRBD2. Trimming took 5 bases from V and 1 from J; bases not matched to a gene: 12. This CDR3 is 18 amino acids long. Germline-derived CDR1 and CDR2 are MNHEY and SMNVEV (reference sequence). DNA for the CDR3: TGTGCCAGCAGTCCCTCACGTATTAGCGGGAGGGCCCAAGAGACCCAGTACTTC. This gives the protein CASSPSRISGRAQETQYF.

The rearrangement joins TRBV2 to TRBJ1-5, with 12 bases matching TRBD1. The germline V gene encodes CDR1 SNHLY and CDR2 FYNNEI. This CDR3 has 17 amino acids. V dropped 8 bases and J dropped 6; count of bases not matched to a gene: 14. Here the CDR3 reads CASVRDRGRSAGQPQHF. The CDR3 DNA reads as TGTGCCAGCGTCCGGGACAGGGGGCGGAGTGCCGGTCAGCCCCAGCATTTT.

The rearrangement links TRBV29-1 to TRBJ1-1; D is unresolved. The CDR3 runs to 11 residues. V lost 7 bases and J 5 bases, leaving 11 bases between the germline ends. CDR1 is SQVTM, CDR2 ANQGSEA, per germline. The CDR3 nucleotides are TGCAGCGCCTGGAGGGAGACTGAAGCTTTCTTT. It translates to CSAWRETEAFF.

V usage is TRBV4-2 and J usage is TRBJ2-7; 7 bases align to TRBD2. Germline V gene data show CDR1 as LGHNA and CDR2 as YNFKEQ. V lost 3 bases to trimming and J lost 5 bases; unmatched junction nucleotides: 10. This CDR3 region has 15 residues. The CDR3 nucleotides read TGTGCCAGCAGCCAGGTGGGCTCGGCGGGAGACGAGCAGTACTTC. It specifies CASSQVGSAGDEQYF.

CDR3 DNA: TGCGCCAGCAGCCCCTATGGCACAGGTTATGGCTACACCTTC. Its protein is CASSPYGTGYGYTF. The gene calls are TRBV5-1 and TRBJ1-2; D is possibly TRBD1 (5 bases). This CDR3 contains 14 residues. From germline, CDR1 is SGHRS and CDR2 YFSETQ. The V gene lost 4 bases and the J gene lost 5 bases, with 15 bases spanning the gap.

V gene TRBV9 combines with J gene TRBJ2-3, with 7 bases fitting TRBD1. The CDR3 is 16 amino acids. The V segment lost 3 bases and the J segment 5 bases; nucleotides outside the gene matches: 12. The germline V gene encodes CDR1 SGDLS and CDR2 YYNGEE. CDR3 sequence reads: CASSAAGTPGGDTQYF. In nucleotides, the CDR3 is TGTGCCAGCAGCGCCGCCGGAACGCCAGGGGGAGATACGCAGTATTTT.

The chain employs TRBV29-1 and TRBJ1-4; D ambiguous. CDR1 and CDR2 (germline): SQVTM, ANQGSEA. The CDR3 covers 13 residues. CDR3 nucleotides: TGCACCGCCGGAGGAGTATCCGATGAAAAACTGTTTTTT. Amino acid sequence: CTAGGVSDEKLFF. The full variable domain, in which reference TRBV29-1 and TRBJ1-4 provide the parts outside the CDR3, is SAVISQKPSRDICQRGTSLTIQCQVDSQVTMMFWYRQQPGQSLTLIATANQGSEATYESGFVIDKFPISRPNLTFSTLTVSNMSPEDSSIYLCTAGGVSDEKLFFGSGTQLSVL.